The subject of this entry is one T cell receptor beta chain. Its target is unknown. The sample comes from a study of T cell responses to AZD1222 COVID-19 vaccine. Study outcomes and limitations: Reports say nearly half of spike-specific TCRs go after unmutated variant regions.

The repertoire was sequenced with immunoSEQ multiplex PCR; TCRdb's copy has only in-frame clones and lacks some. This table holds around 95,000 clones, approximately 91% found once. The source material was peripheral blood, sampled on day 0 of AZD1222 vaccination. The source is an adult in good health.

The chain's CDR3 is CASSPLSGPYEQYF. The CDR3 nucleotides are TGTGCCAGCAGCCCCCTATCAGGTCCCTACGAGCAGTACTTC. V is TRBV7-2 and J is TRBJ2-7, with D unclear. V lost 5 bases and J lost 2, with 13 bases in between. The germline V gene has CDR1 SGHTA and CDR2 FQGNSA. The CDR3 length is 14 residues.